This entry features one TCR beta chain sequence. The antigen is not known. The sample originates from a study of cytomegalovirus exposure and HLA in healthy donors. Primers for the PCR totalled 60 Vbeta and 13 Jbeta. Using immunoSEQ multiplex PCR, the repertoire was profiled, and TCRdb retains in-frame clones only, with some absent. The sample has about 120,000 clones; about 8% are singletons. Study-level points and caveats: After further analysis at a later stage, some 15,000 TCR beta sequences were associated with HLA alleles at 0.05 false discovery rate.

Donors were nominally healthy when sampled, though unrecorded immune exposures were likely. The specimen sequenced was PBMCs. This receptor was identified in a woman between 40 and 50 years old in good health and CMV-seropositive.

This CDR3 is CASSQTRGANNEQFF. The CDR3 DNA follows: TGTGCCAGCAGCCAGACGCGGGGGGCCAACAATGAGCAGTTCTTC. The chain recombines TRBV14 with TRBJ2-1, with 8 nucleotides matching TRBD2. J gave up 5 bases and V 3 bases, and 6 bases lay outside the gene matches. CDR3 size: 15 residues. Germline V gene lookup returns CDR1 SGHDN and CDR2 FVKESK.